This T cell receptor beta chain is drawn from a study of blood T cell repertoires in COVID-19 (dated by TCRdb to between 2020 and 2021). Broadly, across the study: Samples covering the acute and convalescent phases of COVID-19 were provided by collaborators in the United States, Italy and Spain. The material from the prospective study consisted of cDNA or gDNA derived from T cells, B-cell-depleted T cells, or PBMCs. The dataset comprised deeply sampled blood TCRbeta repertoires from subjects exposed to, actively infected with, or recovered from COVID-19. The repertoires were made available in a free public database intended to serve as a resource for research on the immune response to SARS-CoV-2. Samples were obtained from the ongoing ImmuneRACE study (first 160 participants) and from 950 to 1,500 subjects provided by 6 global collaborators. The sample metadata nearly always contained a de-identified subject ID, COVID-19 status, age in years and sex. HLA class I and class II types, where available, came from metadata supplied by the sample provider rather than from assay-based typing. Points the paper makes about the study in general: The amount of clinical and demographic metadata varied by source and participant and was provided uncurated.

Whole blood was collected in K2EDTA tubes by collaborating institutions according to the institutions' own protocols. Collaborator samples were shipped for TCRbeta analysis as frozen whole blood, isolated PBMCs, or DNA extracted from either sample type. TCRbeta CDR3 regions were amplified from genomic DNA by means of the immunoSEQ Assay, a bias-controlled multiplex PCR. The source study handled its data this way. The number of nucleated cells in each sample was estimated from the amplification of reference gene primers within the assay. To quantify the absolute abundance of each unique TCRbeta CDR3 rearrangement, sequence reads were collapsed and filtered. For each sample, productive Simpson clonality was calculated as the square root of Simpson's diversity index over productive rearrangements. The table comes from immuneACCESS by way of TCRdb, which keeps in-frame sequences with V and J called. Part of the clones is missing from these tables; in studies checked, under half for an unresolved V gene and the rest for unknown reasons. V, J and clone size are taken as reported in that table, and D and trimming were inferred from the DNA itself. In all, the sample holds some 120,000 clones, and roughly 85% of those were seen once. The ten biggest clones cover about 6.2% of the sample.

This clone was picked up one time. It lacks a known antigen. No much larger clone exists at a distance of one base, and base qualities are not known. The CDR1 and CDR2 encoded by the germline V gene are MNHEY and SVGAGI. Including cysteine and phenylalanine, the CDR3 has 15 amino acids. Only the CDR3 DNA is retained, 45 bases long and in frame from the first base. V is clipped by 0 bases and J by 0 bases, and the sequence between their germline boundaries is 8 bases long. Rearrangement joined TRBV6-5 to TRBJ1-1, with the D gene not clear enough to name. This receptor was identified in an elderly man with active or convalescent COVID-19. Sequencing used peripheral blood. The DNA reads TGTGCCAGCAGTTACTCGGGGAGCATGAACACTGAAGCTTTCTTT. This codes for CASSYSGSMNTEAFF.